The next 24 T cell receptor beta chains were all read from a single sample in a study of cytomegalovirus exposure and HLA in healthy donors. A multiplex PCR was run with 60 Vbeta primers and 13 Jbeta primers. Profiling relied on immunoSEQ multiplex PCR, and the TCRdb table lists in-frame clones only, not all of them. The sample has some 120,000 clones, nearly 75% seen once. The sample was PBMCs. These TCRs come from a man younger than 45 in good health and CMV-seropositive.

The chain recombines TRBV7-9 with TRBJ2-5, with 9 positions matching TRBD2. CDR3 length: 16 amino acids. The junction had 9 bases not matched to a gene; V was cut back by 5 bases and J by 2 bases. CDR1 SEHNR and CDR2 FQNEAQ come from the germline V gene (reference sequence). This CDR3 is CASSPGASGVQETQYF. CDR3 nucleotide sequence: TGTGCCAGCAGCCCTGGGGCTAGCGGGGTTCAAGAGACCCAGTACTTC.

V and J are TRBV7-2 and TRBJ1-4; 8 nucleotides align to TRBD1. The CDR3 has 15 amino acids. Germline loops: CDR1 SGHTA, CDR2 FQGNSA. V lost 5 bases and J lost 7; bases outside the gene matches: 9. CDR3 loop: CASSPQTGESEKLFF. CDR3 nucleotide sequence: TGTGCCAGCAGCCCGCAGACAGGGGAAAGTGAAAAACTGTTTTTT.

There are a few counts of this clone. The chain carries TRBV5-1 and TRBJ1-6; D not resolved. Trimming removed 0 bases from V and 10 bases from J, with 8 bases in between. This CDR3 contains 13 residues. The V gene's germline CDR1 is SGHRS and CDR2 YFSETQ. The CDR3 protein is CASSLDYESPLHF. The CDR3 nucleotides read TGCGCCAGCAGCTTGGATTACGAGTCACCCCTCCACTTT.

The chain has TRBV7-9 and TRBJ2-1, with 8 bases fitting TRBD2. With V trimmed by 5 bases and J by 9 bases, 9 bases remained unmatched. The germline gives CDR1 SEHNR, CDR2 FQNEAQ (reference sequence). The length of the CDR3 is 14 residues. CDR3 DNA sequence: TGTGCCAGCAGCCGACTGGGACTAGGGTTTGAGCAGTTCTTC. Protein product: CASSRLGLGFEQFF.

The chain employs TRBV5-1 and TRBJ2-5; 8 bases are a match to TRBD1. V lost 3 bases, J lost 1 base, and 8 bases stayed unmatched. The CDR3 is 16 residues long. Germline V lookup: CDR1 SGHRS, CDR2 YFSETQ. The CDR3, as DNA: TGCGCCAGCAGCTCCGGACAGGGAGGTTCCCAAGAGACCCAGTACTTC. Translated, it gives CASSSGQGGSQETQYF. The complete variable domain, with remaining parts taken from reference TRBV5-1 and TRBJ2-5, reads KAGVTQTPRYLIKTRGQQVTLSCSPISGHRSVSWYQQTPGQGLQFLFEYFSETQRNKGNFPGRFSGRQFSNSRSEMNVSTLELGDSALYLCASSSGQGGSQETQYFGPGTRLLVL.

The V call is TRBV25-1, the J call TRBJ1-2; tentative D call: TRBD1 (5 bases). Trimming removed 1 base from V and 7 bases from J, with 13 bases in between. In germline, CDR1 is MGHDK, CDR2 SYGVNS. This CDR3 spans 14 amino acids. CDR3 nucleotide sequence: TGTGCCAGCAGTGAATGGGGGGGACCATTTGGCTACACCTTC. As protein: CASSEWGGPFGYTF.

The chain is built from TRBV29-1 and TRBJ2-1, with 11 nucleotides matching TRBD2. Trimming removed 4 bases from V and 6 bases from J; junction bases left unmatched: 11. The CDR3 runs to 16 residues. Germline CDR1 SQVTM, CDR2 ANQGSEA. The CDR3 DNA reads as TGCAGCGTTGTGGACTTCCTAGCGGGGGGCCTCAATGAGCAGTTCTTC. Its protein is CSVVDFLAGGLNEQFF.

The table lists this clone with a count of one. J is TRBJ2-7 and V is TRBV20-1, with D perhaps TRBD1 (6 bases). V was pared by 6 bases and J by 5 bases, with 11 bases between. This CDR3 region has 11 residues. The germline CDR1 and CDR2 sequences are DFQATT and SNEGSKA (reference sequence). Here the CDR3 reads CSARQVNEQYF. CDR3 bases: TGCAGTGCCCGACAGGTGAACGAGCAGTACTTC.

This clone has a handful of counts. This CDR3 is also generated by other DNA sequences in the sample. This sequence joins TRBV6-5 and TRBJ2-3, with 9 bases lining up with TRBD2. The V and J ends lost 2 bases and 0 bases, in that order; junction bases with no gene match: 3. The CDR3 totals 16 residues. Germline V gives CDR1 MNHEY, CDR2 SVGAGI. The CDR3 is CASSYGSGGSTDTQYF. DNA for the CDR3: TGTGCCAGCAGTTACGGTAGCGGGGGCAGCACAGATACGCAGTATTTT.

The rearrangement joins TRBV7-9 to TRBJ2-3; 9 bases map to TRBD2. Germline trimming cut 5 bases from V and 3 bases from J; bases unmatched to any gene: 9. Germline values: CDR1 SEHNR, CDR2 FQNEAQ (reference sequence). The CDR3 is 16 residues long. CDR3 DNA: TGTGCCAGCAGCGACATAGCGGGGGCTGGGACAGATACGCAGTATTTT. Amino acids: CASSDIAGAGTDTQYF.

The CDR3, as DNA: TGTGCCAGCAGTTACTCGGCAGGGGGCGAGCAGTACTTC. The encoded protein is CASSYSAGGEQYF. The rearrangement joins TRBV6-6 to TRBJ2-7; 7 positions match TRBD1. Germline assignment: CDR1 MNHNY and CDR2 SVGAGI (reference sequence). Trimming cost V 0 bases and J 6 bases; bases outside gene matches: 2. The CDR3 totals 13 residues.

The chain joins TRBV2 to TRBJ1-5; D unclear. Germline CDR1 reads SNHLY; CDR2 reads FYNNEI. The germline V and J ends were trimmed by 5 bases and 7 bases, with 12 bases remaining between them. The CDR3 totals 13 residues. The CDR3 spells CASSPTPWQPQHF. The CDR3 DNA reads TGTGCCAGCAGTCCGACACCGTGGCAGCCCCAGCATTTT. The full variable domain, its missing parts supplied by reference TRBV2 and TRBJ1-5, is EPEVTQTPSHQVTQMGQEVILRCVPISNHLYFYWYRQILGQKVEFLVSFYNNEISEKSEIFDDQFSVERPDGSNFTLKIRSTKLEDSAMYFCASSPTPWQPQHFGDGTRLSIL.

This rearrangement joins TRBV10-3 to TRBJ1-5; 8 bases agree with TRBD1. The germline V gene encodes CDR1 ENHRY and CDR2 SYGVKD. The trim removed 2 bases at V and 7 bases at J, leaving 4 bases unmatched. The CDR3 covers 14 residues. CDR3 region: CAISEEQGVQPQHF. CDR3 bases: TGTGCCATCAGTGAGGAACAGGGGGTGCAGCCCCAGCATTTT.

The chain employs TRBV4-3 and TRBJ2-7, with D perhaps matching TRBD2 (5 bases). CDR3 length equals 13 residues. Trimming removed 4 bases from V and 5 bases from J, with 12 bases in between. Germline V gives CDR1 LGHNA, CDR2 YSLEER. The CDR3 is CASSLGLRDEQYF. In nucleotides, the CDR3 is TGCGCCAGCAGCCTTGGATTGAGGGACGAGCAGTACTTC.

The CDR3 region has the DNA TGCAGCTCTAAACGGTCAAGCGGTCCGGATACGCAGTATTTT. It specifies CSSKRSSGPDTQYF. The rearrangement uses TRBV29-1 and TRBJ2-3; tentatively, D is TRBD2 (5 bases). The CDR3 loop spans 14 amino acids. V was pared by 8 bases and J by 6 bases, with 21 bases between. Germline V gives CDR1 SQVTM, CDR2 ANQGSEA.

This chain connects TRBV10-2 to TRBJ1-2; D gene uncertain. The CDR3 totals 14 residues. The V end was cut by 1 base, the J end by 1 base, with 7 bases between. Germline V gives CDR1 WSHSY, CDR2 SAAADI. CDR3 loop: CASSELGSNYGYTF. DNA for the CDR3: TGCGCCAGCAGTGAGTTAGGGAGTAACTATGGCTACACCTTC.

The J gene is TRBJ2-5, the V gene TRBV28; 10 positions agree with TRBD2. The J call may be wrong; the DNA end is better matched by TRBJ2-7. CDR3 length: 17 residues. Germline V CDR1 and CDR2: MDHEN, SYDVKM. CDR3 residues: CASSSPFSGGPAYEQYF. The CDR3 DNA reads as TGTGCCAGCAGTTCCCCCTTTAGCGGGGGGCCCGCCTACGAGCAGTACTTC.

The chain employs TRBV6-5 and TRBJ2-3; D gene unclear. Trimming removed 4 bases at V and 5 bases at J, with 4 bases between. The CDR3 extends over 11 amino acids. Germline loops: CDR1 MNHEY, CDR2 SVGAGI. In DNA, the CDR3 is TGTGCCAGCAGTTCACTAGATACGCAGTATTTT. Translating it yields CASSSLDTQYF.

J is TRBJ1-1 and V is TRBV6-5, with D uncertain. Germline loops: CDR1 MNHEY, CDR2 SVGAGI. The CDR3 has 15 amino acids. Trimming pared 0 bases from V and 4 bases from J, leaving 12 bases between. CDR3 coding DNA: TGTGCCAGCAGTTACTCGATTACCCTAAGCACTGAAGCTTTCTTT. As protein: CASSYSITLSTEAFF.

CDR3: CASSFSRGQYEQYF. In DNA form, the CDR3 reads TGTGCCAGTAGTTTTTCAAGGGGGCAGTACGAGCAGTACTTC. V is TRBV19 and J is TRBJ2-7, with 7 bases lining up with TRBD1. Looked up from germline, CDR1 is LNHDA and CDR2 is SQIVND (reference sequence). CDR3 length: 14 residues. V was clipped by 5 bases and J by 4 bases; unmatched bases: 8.

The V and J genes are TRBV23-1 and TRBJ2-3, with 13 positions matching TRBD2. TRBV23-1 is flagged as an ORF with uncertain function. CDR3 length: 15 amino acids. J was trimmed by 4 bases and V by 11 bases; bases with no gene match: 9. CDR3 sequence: CARGTSGDGADTQYF. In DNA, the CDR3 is TGCGCCCGTGGGACTAGCGGGGACGGCGCAGATACGCAGTATTTT.

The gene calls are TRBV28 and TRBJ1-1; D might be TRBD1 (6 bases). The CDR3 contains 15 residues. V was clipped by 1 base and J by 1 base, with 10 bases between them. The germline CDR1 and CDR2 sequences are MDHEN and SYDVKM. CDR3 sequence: CASSLYGGRNTEAFF. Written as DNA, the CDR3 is TGTGCCAGCAGTTTATACGGGGGGCGGAACACTGAAGCTTTCTTT.

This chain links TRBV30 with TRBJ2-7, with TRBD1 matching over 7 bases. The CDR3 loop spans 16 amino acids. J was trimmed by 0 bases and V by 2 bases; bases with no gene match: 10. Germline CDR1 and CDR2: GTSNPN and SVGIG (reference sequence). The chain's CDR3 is CAWSIYGQGDSYEQYF. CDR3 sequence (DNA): TGTGCCTGGAGTATTTATGGCCAGGGGGACTCCTACGAGCAGTACTTC.

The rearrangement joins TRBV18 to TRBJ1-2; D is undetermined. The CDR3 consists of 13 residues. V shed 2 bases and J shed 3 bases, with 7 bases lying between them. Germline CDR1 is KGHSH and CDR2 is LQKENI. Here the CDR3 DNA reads TGTGCCAGCTCACCAAACCAGGACTATGGCTACACCTTC. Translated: CASSPNQDYGYTF.